The present entry profiles one T cell receptor (beta chain) with its context. These data originate in a study of T cell changes during pregnancy in multiple sclerosis. TCRdb keeps only in-frame clones here, not all; method: immunoSEQ multiplex PCR. The sample shows approximately 60,000 clones, approximately 93% of them seen only once. Germline V gene sequence: CDR1 MDHEN, CDR2 SYDVKM. This CDR3 contains 18 residues. Trimming took 6 bases from V and 3 from J; bases not matched to a gene: 15. The sequenced sample was CD8+ T cells from peripheral blood mononuclear cells, obtained in the second trimester of pregnancy. The genes are TRBV28 and TRBJ2-7; 12 positions match TRBD1. The sequence was obtained from a female donor with multiple sclerosis, enrolled in a pregnancy study. The CDR3 bases are TGTGCCAGCAGCCCTTCTGCGTTGGGACAGGGGGCCCTCTACGAGCAGTACTTC. This sequence encodes CASSPSALGQGALYEQYF. Full variable domain (remainder filled in from reference TRBV28 and TRBJ2-7): DVKVTQSSRYLVKRTGEKVFLECVQDMDHENMFWYRQDPGLGLRLIYFSYDVKMKEKGDIPEGYSVSREKKERFSLILESASTNQTSMYLCASSPSALGQGALYEQYFGPGTRLTVT.